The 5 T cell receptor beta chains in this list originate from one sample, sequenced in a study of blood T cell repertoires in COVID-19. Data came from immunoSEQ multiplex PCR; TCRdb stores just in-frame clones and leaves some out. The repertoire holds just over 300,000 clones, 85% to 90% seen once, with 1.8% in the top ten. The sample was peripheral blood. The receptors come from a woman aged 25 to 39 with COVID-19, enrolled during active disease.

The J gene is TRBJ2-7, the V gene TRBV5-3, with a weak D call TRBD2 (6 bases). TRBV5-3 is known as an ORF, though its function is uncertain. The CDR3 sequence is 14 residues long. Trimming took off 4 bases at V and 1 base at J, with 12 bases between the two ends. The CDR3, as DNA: TGTGCCAGAAGCGGGACTGAATTGTCCTACGAGCAGTACGTC. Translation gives CARSGTELSYEQYV.

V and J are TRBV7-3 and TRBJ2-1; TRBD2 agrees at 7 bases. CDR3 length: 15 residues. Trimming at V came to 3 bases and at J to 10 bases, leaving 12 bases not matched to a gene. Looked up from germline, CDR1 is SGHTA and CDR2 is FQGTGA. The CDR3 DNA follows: TGTGCCAGCAGCTTCCTCGGCGGCGGGGGAGCCGAGCAGTTCTTC. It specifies CASSFLGGGGAEQFF.

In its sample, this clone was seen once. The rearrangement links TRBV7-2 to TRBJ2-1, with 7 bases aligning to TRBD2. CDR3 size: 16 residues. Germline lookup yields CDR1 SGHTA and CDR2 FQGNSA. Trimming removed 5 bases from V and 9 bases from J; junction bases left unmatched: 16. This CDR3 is CASSPPGGLAVGEQFF. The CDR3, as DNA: TGTGCCAGCAGCCCCCCCGGCGGGCTAGCGGTGGGTGAGCAGTTCTTC.

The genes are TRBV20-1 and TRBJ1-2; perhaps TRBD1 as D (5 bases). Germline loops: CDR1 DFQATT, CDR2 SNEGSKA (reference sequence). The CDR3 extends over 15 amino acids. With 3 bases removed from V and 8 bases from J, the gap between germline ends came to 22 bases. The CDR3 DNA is TGCAGTGCTAGTATCTTGCAGGGTGTTCCCAACGGCTACACCTTC. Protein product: CSASILQGVPNGYTF.

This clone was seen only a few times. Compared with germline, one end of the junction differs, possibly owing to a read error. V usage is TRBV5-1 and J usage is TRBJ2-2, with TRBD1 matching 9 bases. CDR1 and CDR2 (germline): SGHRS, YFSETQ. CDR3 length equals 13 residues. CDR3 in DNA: TGCGCCAGCAGCTTGGAGAGGACAGGGGACCTGTTTTTT. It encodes CASSLERTGDLFF.